The 16 T cell receptor beta chains below come from one sample, sequenced in a study of blood T cell repertoires in COVID-19. Sequenced by immunoSEQ multiplex PCR; TCRdb stores in-frame clones only, minus some. The table records 210,000 or so clones, about three quarters of them present only once. The source material was peripheral blood. Receptors were obtained from a woman older than 75 with active or convalescent COVID-19.

The rearrangement links TRBV5-1 to TRBJ2-3, with D perhaps matching TRBD2 (5 bases). The CDR3 has 16 amino acids. V lost 1 base to trimming and J lost 3 bases, with 15 bases between them. CDR1 is SGHRS, CDR2 YFSETQ, per germline. The CDR3 nucleotides are TGCGCCAGCAGCTTGACGACTACAGCTGGGACAGATACGCAGTATTTT. It codes for CASSLTTTAGTDTQYF.

The genes are TRBV29-1 and TRBJ1-2; 9 nucleotides align to TRBD1. Germline V gene data show CDR1 as SQVTM and CDR2 as ANQGSEA. This CDR3 has 12 residues. Trimming removed 4 bases from V and 6 bases from J; junction bases left unmatched: 3. The CDR3 DNA sequence: TGCAGCGTTGGGACAGGGGATGATGGCTACACCTTC. It codes for CSVGTGDDGYTF.

This chain connects TRBV18 to TRBJ1-1; D is undetermined. Germline V CDR1 and CDR2: KGHSH, LQKENI. This CDR3 has 15 amino acids. V shed 1 base and J shed 3 bases, with 12 bases lying between them. DNA for the CDR3: TGTGCCAGCTCACCACGAACCACAGTGGACACTGAAGCTTTCTTT. Its translation: CASSPRTTVDTEAFF.

The rearrangement uses TRBV5-1 and TRBJ2-4; the match to TRBD1 covers 12 bases. After removal of 5 bases from V and 8 bases from J, the junction contained 5 bases not matched to a gene. Germline loops: CDR1 SGHRS, CDR2 YFSETQ. This CDR3 spans 14 amino acids. The CDR3 sequence is CASRGQGASDIQYF. CDR3 nucleotide sequence: TGCGCCAGCAGGGGACAGGGGGCGTCGGACATTCAGTACTTC. Variable domain in full (rest from reference TRBV5-1 and TRBJ2-4): KAGVTQTPRYLIKTRGQQVTLSCSPISGHRSVSWYQQTPGQGLQFLFEYFSETQRNKGNFPGRFSGRQFSNSRSEMNVSTLELGDSALYLCASRGQGASDIQYFGAGTRLSVL.

This sequence joins TRBV24-1 and TRBJ2-3; D remains ambiguous. The CDR3 loop spans 15 amino acids. CDR1 and CDR2 (germline): KGHDR, SFDVKD. Between the trimmed V and J ends, which lost 0 bases and 1 base, there was a span of 7 bases. This chain's CDR3 is CATSDLGGGTDTQYF. As DNA, the CDR3 is TGTGCCACCAGTGATTTGGGCGGCGGCACAGATACGCAGTATTTT.

The CDR3 DNA is TGTGCCAGTAGTACAAGATGGACAGCCCTGGGAGGGGAGCAGTACTTC. Translating gives CASSTRWTALGGEQYF. The chain employs TRBV19 and TRBJ2-7; tentatively, D is TRBD2 (7 bases). Germline CDR1 reads LNHDA; CDR2 reads SQIVND (reference sequence). CDR3 length: 16 amino acids. Trimming took 4 bases from V and 7 from J, leaving 23 bases between them.

In this sample, this clone turned up once. V usage is TRBV5-1 and J usage is TRBJ2-2; D might be TRBD2 (6 bases). There are 15 residues in the CDR3. Germline CDR1 and CDR2: SGHRS and YFSETQ. V gave up 0 bases and J gave up 1 base, with 7 bases separating them. The CDR3 loop is CASSLAAGNTGELFF. As DNA, the CDR3 is TGCGCCAGCAGCTTGGCAGCGGGGAACACCGGGGAGCTGTTTTTT.

The chain couples TRBV27 to TRBJ1-6, with a tentative D call TRBD1 (5 bases). Trimming cost V 4 bases and J 10 bases, with 17 bases left between them. CDR1 and CDR2 (germline): MNHEY, SMNVEV (reference sequence). The CDR3 is 15 residues long. CDR3 nucleotide sequence: TGTGCCAGCAGTTCCCAGGGTGGTTGGGAATCACCCCTCCACTTT. Protein product: CASSSQGGWESPLHF.

The chain uses TRBV20-1 and TRBJ2-7; TRBD1 might be the D (6 bases). Per the germline V gene, CDR1 is DFQATT and CDR2 is SNEGSKA (reference sequence). V was trimmed by 3 bases and J by 4 bases, leaving 10 bases between them. The CDR3 is 12 residues long. The CDR3 reads CSASLRGYEQYF. The CDR3 region has the DNA TGCAGTGCTAGTCTGAGGGGGTACGAGCAGTACTTC.

The rearrangement joins TRBV9 to TRBJ1-5; possible D gene TRBD1, 5 bases. The CDR3 has 14 amino acids. Germline CDR1 reads SGDLS; CDR2 reads YYNGEE. Between the trimmed V and J ends, which lost 2 bases and 7 bases, there was a span of 13 bases. The CDR3 spells CASSVTDGGQPQHF. Here the CDR3 DNA reads TGTGCCAGCAGCGTTACAGATGGGGGGCAGCCCCAGCATTTT.

This chain connects TRBV11-2 to TRBJ2-3; 10 nucleotides agree with TRBD2. CDR1 and CDR2 from the germline V gene are SGHAT and FQNNGV. The length of the CDR3 is 15 residues. J lost 2 bases, V lost 5 bases, and 4 bases had no gene match. The CDR3 region has the DNA TGTGCCAGCAGCCCGGGACTAGCGTTCACAGATACGCAGTATTTT. It yields the protein CASSPGLAFTDTQYF.

The genes are TRBV3-1 (or the pseudogene TRBV3-2) and TRBJ2-7, with TRBD2 as a possible D gene (6 bases). Trimming cost V 4 bases and J 3 bases, with 13 bases left between them. Germline V lookup: CDR1 LGHDT, CDR2 YNNKEL (reference sequence). The CDR3 has 14 amino acids. Here the CDR3 DNA reads TGTGCCAGCAGCCCCAGGACCGGGGGCTACGAGCAGTACTTC. Translation gives CASSPRTGGYEQYF.

The rearrangement joins TRBV18 to TRBJ1-4; D call uncertain. V gave up 4 bases and J gave up 5 bases, with 8 bases separating them. CDR3 length: 13 residues. The germline CDR1 and CDR2 sequences are KGHSH and LQKENI. The CDR3 here is CASSLTENEKLFF. The CDR3, as DNA: TGTGCCAGCTCACTCACAGAGAATGAAAAACTGTTTTTT.

V gene TRBV6-6 combines with J gene TRBJ1-4; no firm D call. Germline CDR1 is MNHNY and CDR2 is SVGAGI (reference sequence). This CDR3 region has 15 residues. The germline V and J ends were trimmed by 6 bases and 0 bases, with 11 bases remaining between them. CDR3 sequence (DNA): TGTGCCAGCAGCCCAGACACCTCAACTAATGAAAAACTGTTTTTT. Translating it yields CASSPDTSTNEKLFF.

V is TRBV11-2 and J is TRBJ2-3, with no clear D. The ends were cut back, 0 bases at V and 7 bases at J, with 11 bases in the middle. Germline CDR1 and CDR2: SGHAT and FQNNGV. The CDR3 contains 14 residues. The CDR3 DNA is TGTGCCAGCAGCTTAGATTACCAGGAACATACGCAGTATTTT. Its protein is CASSLDYQEHTQYF.

The V and J genes are TRBV4-2 and TRBJ1-5; unclear D gene. Germline assignment: CDR1 LGHNA and CDR2 YNFKEQ. The CDR3 runs to 13 residues. The V end was cut by 2 bases, the J end by 4 bases, with 6 bases between. The CDR3 region is CASSQSLNQPQHF. DNA of the CDR3: TGTGCCAGCAGCCAATCCCTAAATCAGCCCCAGCATTTT.